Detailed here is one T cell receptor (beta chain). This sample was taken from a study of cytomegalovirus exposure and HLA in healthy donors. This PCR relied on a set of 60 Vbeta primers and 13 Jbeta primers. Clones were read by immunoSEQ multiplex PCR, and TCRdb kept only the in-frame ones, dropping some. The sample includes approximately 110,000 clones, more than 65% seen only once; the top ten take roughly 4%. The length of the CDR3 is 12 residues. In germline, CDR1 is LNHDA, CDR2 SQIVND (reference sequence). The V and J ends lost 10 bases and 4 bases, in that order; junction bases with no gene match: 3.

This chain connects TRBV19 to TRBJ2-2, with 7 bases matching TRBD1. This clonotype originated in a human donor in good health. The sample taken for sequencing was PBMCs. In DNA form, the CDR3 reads TGTGCCACCAGGGACAGCACCGGGGAGCTGTTTTTT. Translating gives CATRDSTGELFF.